Presented here are 26 T cell receptor beta chains from one specimen sequenced in a study of T cell changes during pregnancy in multiple sclerosis. The data were produced by immunoSEQ multiplex PCR, yet TCRdb's version contains in-frame clones alone and is incomplete. Altogether tens of thousands of clones are present, roughly 90% being singletons, with the ten largest covering about 7%. This specimen consisted of CD8+ T cells from peripheral blood mononuclear cells, obtained in the second trimester of pregnancy. Receptors were obtained from a female donor with multiple sclerosis, enrolled in a pregnancy study.

This chain links TRBV7-9 with TRBJ1-4, with a possible D match to TRBD1 (5 bases). The V gene lost 4 bases and the J gene lost 8 bases, with 14 bases spanning the gap. CDR1 and CDR2 from the germline V gene are SEHNR and FQNEAQ (reference sequence). CDR3 size: 14 residues. This chain's CDR3 is CASSSWGDLEKLFF. CDR3 nucleotide sequence: TGTGCCAGCAGCTCGTGGGGGGATCTAGAAAAACTGTTTTTT. Filled out from reference TRBV7-9 and TRBJ1-4, the complete variable domain reads DTGVSQNPRHKITKRGQNVTFRCDPISEHNRLYWYRQTLGQGPEFLTYFQNEAQLEKSRLLSDRFSAERPKGSFSTLEIQRTEQGDSAMYLCASSSWGDLEKLFFGSGTQLSVL.

The V gene is TRBV4-1, the J gene TRBJ2-5, with D perhaps matching TRBD1 (6 bases). This CDR3 has 14 amino acids. Germline V lookup: CDR1 MGHRA, CDR2 YSYEKL. V shed 8 bases and J shed 3 bases, with 16 bases lying between them. CDR3 bases: TGCGCCAGCGCCACACTACAGGGTGAAGAGACCCAGTACTTC. The encoded protein is CASATLQGEETQYF.

This clone has a single count. This chain uses TRBV27 with TRBJ2-5; the D gene is possibly TRBD2 (6 bases). The J call may be wrong; the DNA end is better matched by TRBJ2-7. The CDR3 sequence is 13 residues long. CDR1 MNHEY and CDR2 SMNVEV come from the germline V gene (reference sequence). CDR3 sequence: CASSATSSYEQYF. The CDR3 DNA is TGTGCCAGCAGTGCGACTAGTTCGTACGAGCAGTACTTC.

CDR3 amino acids: CASSFRGGETQYF. The CDR3 nucleotides are TGTGCCAGCAGCTTTCGAGGGGGAGAGACCCAGTACTTC. The chain joins TRBV5-4 to TRBJ2-5, with D possibly being TRBD1 (6 bases). The CDR3 has 13 residues. Germline V gene lookup returns CDR1 SGHNT and CDR2 YYREEE (reference sequence). Trimming took off 2 bases at V and 4 bases at J, with 9 bases between the two ends.

The chain uses TRBV7-9 and TRBJ2-1; TRBD1 agrees at 7 bases. The CDR3 runs to 13 residues. Losses at the gene ends were 11 bases for V and 8 bases for J; bases not matched to a gene: 12. The V gene's germline CDR1 is SEHNR and CDR2 FQNEAQ (reference sequence). The CDR3 sequence is CAARDSFIDEQFF. The CDR3 DNA reads TGTGCCGCTAGGGACAGTTTTATCGATGAGCAGTTCTTC. Drawing the rest from reference TRBV7-9 and TRBJ2-1, the complete variable domain is DTGVSQNPRHKITKRGQNVTFRCDPISEHNRLYWYRQTLGQGPEFLTYFQNEAQLEKSRLLSDRFSAERPKGSFSTLEIQRTEQGDSAMYLCAARDSFIDEQFFGPGTRLTVL.

The gene calls are TRBV6-5 and TRBJ1-3; TRBD1 agrees at 7 bases. The germline V gene has CDR1 MNHEY and CDR2 SVGAGI. This CDR3 has 14 residues. V dropped 7 bases and J dropped 2; count of bases not matched to a gene: 5. The CDR3 nucleotides read TGTGCCAGCACAGACAGGGCCCCTGGAAACACCATATATTTT. It encodes CASTDRAPGNTIYF.

The chain carries TRBV9 and TRBJ2-2; TRBD2 matches 10 bases. Germline V lookup: CDR1 SGDLS, CDR2 YYNGEE. V was pared by 4 bases and J by 0 bases, with 9 bases of the junction left unmatched. This CDR3 region has 18 residues. The CDR3 bases are TGTGCCAGCAGCCCCCCCCTAGCGGGAGCGGCGAACACCGGGGAGCTGTTTTTT. Its translation: CASSPPLAGAANTGELFF.

V usage is TRBV6-4 and J usage is TRBJ2-3, with 9 nucleotides matching TRBD2. This CDR3 has 16 residues. Unmatched junction bases numbered 4, after V lost 0 bases and J lost 3 bases. The germline V gene encodes CDR1 MRHNA and CDR2 SNTAGT. The CDR3 loop reads CASSDSLAGGTDTQYF. In nucleotides, the CDR3 is TGTGCCAGCAGTGACTCTCTTGCGGGAGGGACAGATACGCAGTATTTT.

The chain uses TRBV6-1 and TRBJ2-2, with 15 bases fitting TRBD2. The CDR3 extends over 15 amino acids. V shed 10 bases and J 7 bases; nucleotides not matched to a gene: 7. The germline V gene has CDR1 MNHNS and CDR2 SASEGT. The CDR3 loop is CAITGTSGRNGELFF. CDR3 DNA: TGTGCCATCACCGGGACTAGCGGGAGGAACGGGGAGCTGTTTTTT.

The rearrangement uses TRBV5-1 and TRBJ2-5, with 8 bases fitting TRBD1. Trimming at V came to 2 bases and at J to 2 bases, leaving 2 bases not matched to a gene. The germline CDR1 and CDR2 sequences are SGHRS and YFSETQ. This CDR3 is 14 amino acids long. CDR3 nucleotides: TGCGCCAGCAGCTTCGGACAGGGACAAGAGACCCAGTACTTC. It is translated as CASSFGQGQETQYF.

This sequence joins TRBV6-5 and TRBJ2-3; 7 nucleotides match TRBD2. The CDR3 consists of 15 residues. V lost 0 bases to trimming and J lost 4 bases; unmatched junction nucleotides: 4. Germline loops: CDR1 MNHEY, CDR2 SVGAGI. CDR3 in amino acids: CASSYSSGLADTQYF. The DNA of the CDR3 is TGTGCCAGCAGTTACTCTAGCGGACTAGCAGATACGCAGTATTTT.

The chain joins TRBV4-3 to TRBJ1-4; 8 bases are shared with TRBD1. This CDR3 comprises 16 residues. Germline lookup yields CDR1 LGHNA and CDR2 YSLEER. V shed 6 bases, J shed 8 bases, and the junction held 14 bases outside the gene matches. The CDR3 reads CASSTRAGTGDEKLFF. DNA for the CDR3: TGCGCCAGCAGTACTAGGGCCGGGACAGGTGACGAAAAACTGTTTTTT.

This clone appeared a few times. The genes are TRBV2 and TRBJ2-3; the D gene is possibly TRBD1 (7 bases). The CDR3 contains 16 residues. Trimming pared 7 bases from V and 2 bases from J, leaving 19 bases between. Germline V gene lookup returns CDR1 SNHLY and CDR2 FYNNEI. As DNA, the CDR3 is TGTGCCAGCACGGAGGGGGCTAGCGATGCCACAGATACGCAGTATTTT. This sequence encodes CASTEGASDATDTQYF.

This clone was picked up one time. The chain couples TRBV5-1 to TRBJ2-3, with 8 positions matching TRBD2. CDR3 length: 16 amino acids. The germline CDR1 and CDR2 sequences are SGHRS and YFSETQ. Trimming cost V 0 bases and J 5 bases; bases outside gene matches: 8. The CDR3: CASSLGQREREDTQYF. The CDR3, as DNA: TGCGCCAGCAGCTTGGGCCAGCGGGAGCGGGAAGATACGCAGTATTTT. Full variable domain (missing parts from reference TRBV5-1 and TRBJ2-3): KAGVTQTPRYLIKTRGQQVTLSCSPISGHRSVSWYQQTPGQGLQFLFEYFSETQRNKGNFPGRFSGRQFSNSRSEMNVSTLELGDSALYLCASSLGQREREDTQYFGPGTRLTVL.

This sequence joins TRBV9 and TRBJ1-4; the match to TRBD1 covers 9 bases. Germline trimming cut 3 bases from V and 4 bases from J; bases unmatched to any gene: 7. The CDR3 contains 16 residues. Germline V gives CDR1 SGDLS, CDR2 YYNGEE. The CDR3 nucleotides read TGTGCCAGCAGCGCTGGGACAGGGTTCTTTAATGAAAAACTGTTTTTT. Amino acid sequence: CASSAGTGFFNEKLFF.

The chain couples TRBV4-3 to TRBJ1-2; no clear D. From germline, CDR1 is LGHNA and CDR2 YSLEER. The CDR3 contains 17 residues. Deletions cut 0 bases from V and 2 bases from J, with 16 bases between. The CDR3 DNA is TGCGCCAGCAGCCAAGATGTATCTGGACTCTTGAACTATGGCTACACCTTC. This gives the protein CASSQDVSGLLNYGYTF.

The J gene is TRBJ2-1, the V gene TRBV29-1, with TRBD2 identical over 10 bases. The CDR3 consists of 13 residues. Germline-derived CDR1 and CDR2 are SQVTM and ANQGSEA. V trimming: 4 bases; J trimming: 8 bases; junction bases outside the gene matches: 5. In DNA form, the CDR3 reads TGCAGCGTTGGTCTAGCGGGAGTGCATGAGCAGTTCTTC. Its translation: CSVGLAGVHEQFF.

J is TRBJ2-1 and V is TRBV15; weak D call: TRBD2 (6 bases). The CDR3 length is 12 residues. The germline gives CDR1 LNHNV, CDR2 YYDKDF (reference sequence). V dropped 6 bases and J dropped 6 bases, with 9 bases sitting between them. The CDR3 spells CATRGGTNEQFF. For the CDR3, the DNA is TGTGCCACCAGGGGGGGTACCAATGAGCAGTTCTTC. The full variable domain, its missing parts supplied by reference TRBV15 and TRBJ2-1, is DAMVIQNPRYQVTQFGKPVTLSCSQTLNHNVMYWYQQKSSQAPKLLFHYYDKDFNNEADTPDNFQSRRPNTSFCFLDIRSPGLGDTAMYLCATRGGTNEQFFGPGTRLTVL.

The CDR3 coding sequence is TGTGCCAGCAGCCAGGGACTAGCGAACACCGGGGAGCTGTTTTTT. Translation: CASSQGLANTGELFF. This chain connects TRBV4-2 to TRBJ2-2; 8 positions match TRBD2. There are 15 residues in the CDR3. V lost 3 bases and J lost 0; bases outside the gene matches: 0. Germline V gene lookup returns CDR1 LGHNA and CDR2 YNFKEQ.

This clone is labeled large (0.1 to 1%). The chain joins TRBV4-2 to TRBJ2-1; no clear D. The CDR3 has 12 residues. Trimming took off 0 bases at V and 9 bases at J, with 6 bases between the two ends. CDR1 is LGHNA and CDR2 is YNFKEQ in the germline V gene. The DNA of the CDR3 is TGTGCCAGCAGCCAAGATCAGTTTGAGCAGTTCTTC. This sequence encodes CASSQDQFEQFF.

The chain combines TRBV27 with TRBJ1-1; 10 bases line up with TRBD1. V trimming: 5 bases; J trimming: 10 bases; junction bases outside the gene matches: 7. Germline values: CDR1 MNHEY, CDR2 SMNVEV (reference sequence). This CDR3 contains 13 residues. Here the CDR3 reads CASSGGTGVRAFF. CDR3 coding DNA: TGTGCCAGCAGTGGGGGGACAGGGGTGAGAGCTTTCTTT.

CDR3 DNA: TGTGCCAGCAGTGAACTAGCGGGAGGGCCTAATGAGACCCAGTACTTC. Encoded protein: CASSELAGGPNETQYF. J is TRBJ2-5 and V is TRBV28; 13 bases are a match to TRBD2. Germline lookup yields CDR1 MDHEN and CDR2 SYDVKM. The CDR3 is 16 residues long. The trim removed 5 bases at V and 5 bases at J, leaving 8 bases unmatched.

This chain connects TRBV5-5 to TRBJ1-1; D perhaps matches TRBD1 (5 bases). V lost 4 bases, J lost 2 bases, and 15 bases lay in between. The CDR3 sequence is 15 residues long. Germline assignment: CDR1 SGHKS and CDR2 YYEKEE (reference sequence). CDR3 in DNA: TGTGCCAGCAGCGGCATTCATCAGGGAAACACTGAAGCTTTCTTT. Amino acids: CASSGIHQGNTEAFF. The variable domain in full, with the rest retrieved from reference TRBV5-5 and TRBJ1-1, is DAGVTQSPTHLIKTRGQQVTLRCSPISGHKSVSWYQQVLGQGPQFIFQYYEKEERGRGNFPDRFSARQFPNYSSELNVNALLLGDSALYLCASSGIHQGNTEAFFGQGTRLTVV.

A single count supports this clone. The chain recombines TRBV5-1 with TRBJ1-2, with 7 bases identical to TRBD1. Germline CDR1 is SGHRS and CDR2 is YFSETQ. The CDR3 is made up of 16 amino acids. V lost 4 bases and J lost 4; bases outside the gene matches: 13. The DNA of the CDR3 is TGCGCCAGCAGCCCGACCCCCGGGGGACAGCTCTATGGCTACACCTTC. Residues: CASSPTPGGQLYGYTF.

The chain is built from TRBV7-9 and TRBJ2-7, with 7 bases lining up with TRBD1. The CDR3 is made up of 15 amino acids. The J segment lost 0 bases and the V segment lost 7 bases, leaving 9 bases of the junction unmatched. Germline-derived CDR1 and CDR2 are SEHNR and FQNEAQ (reference sequence). This CDR3 reads CASNTGTESSYEQYF. The CDR3 DNA follows: TGTGCCAGCAACACCGGGACAGAGAGCTCCTACGAGCAGTACTTC.

As DNA, the CDR3 is TGTGCCACCTCTCAGGGCGTACTAGCGAACTACGAGCAGTACTTC. Protein product: CATSQGVLANYEQYF. The V gene is TRBV6-5, the J gene TRBJ2-7; 7 nucleotides line up with TRBD2. CDR1 and CDR2 (germline): MNHEY, SVGAGI. CDR3 length equals 15 residues. V shed 10 bases and J 3 bases; nucleotides not matched to a gene: 15.